This passage covers 29 T cell receptor beta chains from one sample sequenced in a study of OX40 agonist ivuxolimab in advanced cancers. Using immunoSEQ multiplex PCR, the repertoire was profiled, and TCRdb retains in-frame clones only, with some absent. The repertoire holds some 57,000 clones, with approximately 90% as singletons. Sequencing was performed on CD4+ or CD8+ T cells sorted from blood, taken in a trial of the OX40 agonist ivuxolimab. The receptors derive from an adult with an advanced solid tumor such as melanoma, head and neck, liver or kidney cancer.

In DNA form, the CDR3 reads TGTGCCAGCAGACTGTCCGGGACAGGGGGAGAAAAACTGTTTTTT. Protein: CASRLSGTGGEKLFF. V and J are TRBV6-6 and TRBJ1-4; 11 bases match TRBD1. Germline V gene sequence: CDR1 MNHNY, CDR2 SVGAGI (reference sequence). The CDR3 runs to 15 residues. V was clipped by 6 bases and J by 8 bases; unmatched bases: 8.

The V gene is TRBV19, the J gene TRBJ2-5; TRBD1 or TRBD2 may be the D gene (5 bases each). V lost 5 bases and J lost 9, with 25 bases in between. CDR1 and CDR2 from the germline V gene are LNHDA and SQIVND (reference sequence). This CDR3 has 16 amino acids. CDR3 DNA sequence: TGTGCCAGTAGTCCCCGTGGGGCAGAGCAGATGGGAGCCCAGTACTTC. It specifies CASSPRGAEQMGAQYF.

The rearrangement links TRBV6-5 to TRBJ2-3; maybe TRBD1 (5 bases). Germline values: CDR1 MNHEY, CDR2 SVGAGI. The V end lost 2 bases, the J end lost 6 bases, and 15 bases lay between the germline ends. This CDR3 comprises 15 residues. The CDR3 here is CASSYGTGPGDTQYF. CDR3 nucleotides: TGTGCCAGCAGTTACGGTACAGGTCCAGGGGATACGCAGTATTTT.

The rearrangement links TRBV2 to TRBJ2-1; possible D gene TRBD1, 6 bases. The CDR3 sequence is 14 residues long. Looked up from germline, CDR1 is SNHLY and CDR2 is FYNNEI. Trimming removed 8 bases at V and 7 bases at J, with 18 bases between. The CDR3 sequence is CASLSSTGSNEQFF. CDR3 coding DNA: TGTGCCAGCTTATCTTCTACAGGGTCAAATGAGCAGTTCTTC.

The chain joins TRBV5-4 to TRBJ2-7; TRBD2 matches 8 bases. The CDR3 length is 15 residues. With V trimmed by 1 base and J by 2 bases, 5 bases remained unmatched. Germline V CDR1 and CDR2: SGHNT, YYREEE (reference sequence). The CDR3 spells CASSLLISGTYEQYF. The CDR3, as DNA: TGTGCCAGCAGCTTGCTTATTAGCGGGACCTACGAGCAGTACTTC.

This clone was detected a few times. In DNA, the CDR3 is TGTGCCAGCAGTTACTCGAACAGGGACGGCTACGAGCAGTACTTC. Its protein is CASSYSNRDGYEQYF. The rearrangement joins TRBV6-5 to TRBJ2-7, with a weak D call TRBD1 (6 bases). The V end was cut by 0 bases, the J end by 3 bases, with 12 bases between. Germline V gene lookup returns CDR1 MNHEY and CDR2 SVGAGI. The CDR3 runs 15 residues.

This rearrangement joins TRBV28 to TRBJ2-7; 7 bases match TRBD2. The germline CDR1 and CDR2 sequences are MDHEN and SYDVKM. The CDR3 is 15 residues long. Trimming cost V 2 bases and J 5 bases; bases outside gene matches: 9. CDR3 nucleotides: TGTGCCAGCAGTTTACTAGCGGCGATCAGAGACGAGCAGTACTTC. Protein product: CASSLLAAIRDEQYF.

The gene calls are TRBV7-2 and TRBJ2-1; TRBD1 matches at 12 bases. Germline CDR1 reads SGHTA; CDR2 reads FQGNSA. This CDR3 has 16 residues. V shed 3 bases and J 8 bases; nucleotides not matched to a gene: 8. The CDR3 sequence: CASSLGQGAYKDEQFF. CDR3 DNA sequence: TGTGCCAGCAGCTTGGGACAGGGGGCTTACAAGGATGAGCAGTTCTTC.

This chain uses TRBV19 with TRBJ2-1; 7 positions match TRBD1. The CDR3 extends over 16 amino acids. CDR1 and CDR2 from the germline V gene are LNHDA and SQIVND (reference sequence). V lost 3 bases, J lost 1 base, and 6 bases stayed unmatched. CDR3 bases: TGTGCCAGTAGTATTCCGGGACAGAGATCCTACAATGAGCAGTTCTTC. Encoded protein: CASSIPGQRSYNEQFF.

The rearrangement links TRBV4-2 to TRBJ1-3; D might be TRBD1 (6 bases). CDR1 LGHNA and CDR2 YNFKEQ come from the germline V gene. This CDR3 comprises 18 residues. Trimming pared 2 bases from V and 2 bases from J, leaving 19 bases between. The CDR3 DNA sequence: TGTGCCAGCAGCCAATCAGACTCGGACAGAAGAACTGGAAACACCATATATTTT. This encodes CASSQSDSDRRTGNTIYF.

V gene TRBV4-3 combines with J gene TRBJ1-5, with D possibly matching TRBD1 (6 bases). There are 15 residues in the CDR3. The V end was cut by 0 bases, the J end by 4 bases, with 10 bases between. The V gene's germline CDR1 is LGHNA and CDR2 YSLEER. CDR3 sequence: CASSQDDRQNQPQHF. CDR3 sequence (DNA): TGCGCCAGCAGCCAAGATGACAGGCAAAATCAGCCCCAGCATTTT.

This chain links TRBV6-1 with TRBJ2-1; TRBD2 is a possible D gene (5 bases). The CDR3 runs to 11 residues. Germline lookup yields CDR1 MNHNS and CDR2 SASEGT. V was cut by 4 bases and J by 11 bases, with 9 bases left in between. In nucleotides, the CDR3 is TGTGCCAGCAGTGCCGGACTTCAGCAGTTCTTC. Translated: CASSAGLQQFF.

V usage is TRBV18 and J usage is TRBJ1-3, with 10 nucleotides matching TRBD1. J lost 2 bases, V lost 4 bases, and 5 bases had no gene match. This CDR3 comprises 16 residues. Germline assignment: CDR1 KGHSH and CDR2 LQKENI. For the CDR3, the DNA is TGTGCCAGCTCACAAACCGGGACAGGGGCTGGAAACACCATATATTTT. Amino acid sequence: CASSQTGTGAGNTIYF. Using reference TRBV18 and TRBJ1-3 for the parts outside the CDR3, the full variable domain is NAGVMQNPRHLVRRRGQEARLRCSPMKGHSHVYWYRQLPEEGLKFMVYLQKENIIDESGMPKERFSAEFPKEGPSILRIQQVVRGDSAAYFCASSQTGTGAGNTIYFGEGSWLTVV.

The V and J genes are TRBV19 and TRBJ1-5; TRBD1 is a possible D gene (6 bases). Trimming took off 7 bases at V and 6 bases at J, with 19 bases between the two ends. Germline V gene sequence: CDR1 LNHDA, CDR2 SQIVND (reference sequence). The CDR3 contains 15 residues. CDR3 region: CASKDRFGSLQPQHF. CDR3 DNA: TGTGCCAGTAAGGACAGATTTGGTTCACTTCAGCCCCAGCATTTT. The full variable domain, completed using reference TRBV19 and TRBJ1-5, is DGGITQSPKYLFRKEGQNVTLSCEQNLNHDAMYWYRQDPGQGLRLIYYSQIVNDFQKGDIAEGYSVSREKKESFPLTVTSAQKNPTAFYLCASKDRFGSLQPQHFGDGTRLSIL.

The gene calls are TRBV5-6 and TRBJ2-5; D uncertain. V was clipped by 0 bases and J by 4 bases, with 4 bases between them. CDR3 size: 12 residues. Germline CDR1 reads SGHDT; CDR2 reads YYEEEE. The DNA of the CDR3 is TGTGCCAGCAGCTTGGATCTAGAGACCCAGTACTTC. It yields the protein CASSLDLETQYF.

This CDR3 is CASSNRVGGELFF. CDR3 in DNA: TGTGCCAGTAGTAACCGCGTTGGCGGGGAGCTGTTTTTT. The chain carries TRBV19 and TRBJ2-2, with unresolved D. CDR3 length equals 13 residues. The germline V gene has CDR1 LNHDA and CDR2 SQIVND (reference sequence). V was clipped by 4 bases and J by 7 bases, with 10 bases between them.

The rearrangement links TRBV18 to TRBJ2-7, with D possibly being TRBD1 (5 bases). V was pared by 3 bases and J by 3 bases, with 9 bases between. Germline V lookup: CDR1 KGHSH, CDR2 LQKENI. The CDR3 extends over 13 amino acids. In DNA form, the CDR3 reads TGTGCCAGCTCACCGTTCAGGGACTACGAGCAGTACTTC. Translating it yields CASSPFRDYEQYF.

The rearrangement uses TRBV7-8 and TRBJ2-5, with 7 bases identical to TRBD1. In germline, CDR1 is SGHVS, CDR2 FQNEAQ. V trimming: 1 base; J trimming: 2 bases; junction bases outside the gene matches: 10. The CDR3 consists of 17 residues. In nucleotides, the CDR3 is TGTGCCAGCAGCTTAGGCCGACAGGGAAGGGCACAAGAGACCCAGTACTTC. Protein product: CASSLGRQGRAQETQYF.

The gene calls are TRBV19 and TRBJ2-7, with 7 bases that match TRBD2. Trimming removed 4 bases from V and 3 bases from J; junction bases left unmatched: 6. CDR1 and CDR2 (germline): LNHDA, SQIVND (reference sequence). CDR3 size: 14 residues. CDR3 DNA: TGTGCCAGTAGTACGGCCGGGACTATCTACGAGCAGTACTTC. This sequence encodes CASSTAGTIYEQYF.

The chain joins TRBV6-5 to TRBJ2-7, with TRBD2 matching 7 bases. The CDR3 sequence is 13 residues long. Germline values: CDR1 MNHEY, CDR2 SVGAGI. Trimming took 7 bases from V and 7 from J; bases not matched to a gene: 10. The CDR3 DNA sequence: TGTGCCAGCACCTCAAGGACTAGATCAGAGCAGTACTTC. Amino acids: CASTSRTRSEQYF.

This chain joins TRBV4-2 and TRBJ1-5, with D uncertain. This CDR3 spans 14 amino acids. CDR1 is LGHNA and CDR2 is YNFKEQ in the germline V gene. Between the trimmed V and J ends, which lost 0 bases and 2 bases, there was a span of 5 bases. The CDR3 DNA reads as TGTGCCAGCAGCCAAGATTCGCGCAATCAGCCCCAGCATTTT. This codes for CASSQDSRNQPQHF.

This clone was counted once. V usage is TRBV6-1 and J usage is TRBJ1-1; no firm D call. Germline CDR1 and CDR2: MNHNS and SASEGT. This CDR3 region has 14 residues. Trimming took off 7 bases at V and 6 bases at J, with 18 bases between the two ends. CDR3 nucleotide sequence: TGTGCCAGCACTCCTCCGGGCCATCCCGCTGAAGCTTTCTTT. Protein: CASTPPGHPAEAFF.

V is TRBV27 and J is TRBJ2-2; D is undetermined. Germline values: CDR1 MNHEY, CDR2 SMNVEV (reference sequence). V was clipped by 6 bases and J by 4 bases, with 9 bases between them. The CDR3 has 13 amino acids. The CDR3 spells CASSRLSTGELFF. The CDR3 region has the DNA TGTGCCAGCAGCCGCTTGAGCACCGGGGAGCTGTTTTTT.

The gene calls are TRBV2 and TRBJ2-1; D is ambiguous. The V end was cut by 4 bases, the J end by 12 bases, with 13 bases between. Germline V gene lookup returns CDR1 SNHLY and CDR2 FYNNEI. This CDR3 is 12 amino acids long. The CDR3 region is CASSGLGPMQFF. The CDR3 coding sequence is TGTGCCAGCAGTGGTCTAGGGCCGATGCAGTTCTTC. Full variable domain (remainder filled in from reference TRBV2 and TRBJ2-1): EPEVTQTPSHQVTQMGQEVILRCVPISNHLYFYWYRQILGQKVEFLVSFYNNEISEKSEIFDDQFSVERPDGSNFTLKIRSTKLEDSAMYFCASSGLGPMQFFGPGTRLTVL.

The CDR3 sequence: CASSGDFDNEKLFF. For the CDR3, the DNA is TGCGCCAGCAGCGGGGACTTCGATAATGAAAAACTGTTTTTT. The chain links TRBV5-1 to TRBJ1-4; possible D gene TRBD1, 5 bases. There are 14 residues in the CDR3. With 4 bases removed from V and 4 bases from J, the gap between germline ends came to 11 bases. Germline V gene sequence: CDR1 SGHRS, CDR2 YFSETQ.

J is TRBJ1-2 and V is TRBV27; the match to TRBD1 covers 9 bases. With V trimmed by 1 base and J by 4 bases, 7 bases remained unmatched. CDR1 and CDR2 from the germline V gene are MNHEY and SMNVEV (reference sequence). The CDR3 runs to 16 residues. The CDR3 coding sequence is TGTGCCAGCAGTTTATTTGGGACAGGGAGCTTCTATGGCTACACCTTC. This translates into CASSLFGTGSFYGYTF.

The rearrangement uses TRBV25-1 and TRBJ2-2, with 16 positions matching TRBD2. J was trimmed by 8 bases and V by 8 bases; bases with no gene match: 5. Germline V gives CDR1 MGHDK, CDR2 SYGVNS. The CDR3 length is 15 residues. The CDR3 loop is CASGGLAGGRGELFF. In DNA form, the CDR3 reads TGTGCCAGCGGGGGACTAGCGGGAGGGCGAGGGGAGCTGTTTTTT.

The chain links TRBV28 to TRBJ1-2; weak D call: TRBD1 (6 bases). The V gene's germline CDR1 is MDHEN and CDR2 SYDVKM. Deletions cut 6 bases from V and 3 bases from J, with 17 bases between. The CDR3 totals 15 residues. This CDR3 reads CASRGNLQGHYGYTF. As DNA, the CDR3 is TGTGCCAGCAGAGGTAATCTACAGGGTCACTATGGCTACACCTTC.

The V call is TRBV2, the J call TRBJ2-6; no clear D gene. Looked up from germline, CDR1 is SNHLY and CDR2 is FYNNEI. The V end was cut by 2 bases, the J end by 4 bases, with 12 bases between. This CDR3 spans 16 amino acids. CDR3 sequence: CASSESRVGGANVLTF. The CDR3 nucleotides are TGTGCCAGCAGTGAATCTCGGGTGGGCGGGGCCAACGTCCTGACTTTC. The whole variable domain, remainder taken from reference TRBV2 and TRBJ2-6, is EPEVTQTPSHQVTQMGQEVILRCVPISNHLYFYWYRQILGQKVEFLVSFYNNEISEKSEIFDDQFSVERPDGSNFTLKIRSTKLEDSAMYFCASSESRVGGANVLTFGAGSRLTVL.